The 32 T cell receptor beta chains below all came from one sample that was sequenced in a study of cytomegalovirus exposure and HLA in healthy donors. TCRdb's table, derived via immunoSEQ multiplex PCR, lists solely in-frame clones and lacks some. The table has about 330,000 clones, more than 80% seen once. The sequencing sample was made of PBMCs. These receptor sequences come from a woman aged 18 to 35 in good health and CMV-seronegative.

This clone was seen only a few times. The CDR3 protein is CASSVEASGNYEQYF. In nucleotides, the CDR3 is TGTGCCAGCAGCGTAGAGGCTAGCGGGAACTACGAGCAGTACTTC. The rearrangement joins TRBV9 to TRBJ2-7; the match to TRBD2 covers 9 bases. V shed 0 bases and J 3 bases; nucleotides not matched to a gene: 4. This CDR3 contains 15 residues. Germline V gene lookup returns CDR1 SGDLS and CDR2 YYNGEE. The variable domain in full, with the rest retrieved from reference TRBV9 and TRBJ2-7, is DSGVTQTPKHLITATGQRVTLRCSPRSGDLSVYWYQQSLDQGLQFLIQYYNGEERAKGNILERFSAQQFPDLHSELNLSSLELGDSALYFCASSVEASGNYEQYFGPGTRLTVT.

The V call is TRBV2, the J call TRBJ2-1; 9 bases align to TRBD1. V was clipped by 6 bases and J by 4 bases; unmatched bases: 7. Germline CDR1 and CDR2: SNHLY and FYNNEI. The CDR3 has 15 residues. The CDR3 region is CASRDGDRAYNEQFF. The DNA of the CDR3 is TGTGCCAGCAGGGACGGGGACAGGGCATACAATGAGCAGTTCTTC.

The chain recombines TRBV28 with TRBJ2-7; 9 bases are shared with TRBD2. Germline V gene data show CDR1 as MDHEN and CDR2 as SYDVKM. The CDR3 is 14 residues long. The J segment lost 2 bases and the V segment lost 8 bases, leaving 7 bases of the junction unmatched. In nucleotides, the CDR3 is TGTGCCAGCGGCGCGGGAGGGGTACCCTACGAGCAGTACTTC. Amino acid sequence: CASGAGGVPYEQYF.

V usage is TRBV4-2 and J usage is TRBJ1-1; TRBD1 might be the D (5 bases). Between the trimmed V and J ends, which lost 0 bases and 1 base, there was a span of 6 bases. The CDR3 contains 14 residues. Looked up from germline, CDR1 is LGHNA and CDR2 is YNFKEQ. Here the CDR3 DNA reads TGTGCCAGCAGCCAAGATGGGGCGAACACTGAAGCTTTCTTT. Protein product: CASSQDGANTEAFF.

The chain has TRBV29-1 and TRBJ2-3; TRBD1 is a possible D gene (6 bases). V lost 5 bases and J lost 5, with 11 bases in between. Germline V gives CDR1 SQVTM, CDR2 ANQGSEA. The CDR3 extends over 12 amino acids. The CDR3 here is CSVSQGQDTQYF. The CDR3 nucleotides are TGCAGCGTTAGTCAGGGACAAGATACGCAGTATTTT.

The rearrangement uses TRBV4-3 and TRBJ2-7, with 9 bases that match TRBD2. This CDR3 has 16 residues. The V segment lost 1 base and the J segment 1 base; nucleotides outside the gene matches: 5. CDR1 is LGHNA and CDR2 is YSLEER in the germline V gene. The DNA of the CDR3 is TGCGCCAGCAGCCAAGGAACTAGCGGGTTTTCCTACGAGCAGTACTTC. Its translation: CASSQGTSGFSYEQYF.

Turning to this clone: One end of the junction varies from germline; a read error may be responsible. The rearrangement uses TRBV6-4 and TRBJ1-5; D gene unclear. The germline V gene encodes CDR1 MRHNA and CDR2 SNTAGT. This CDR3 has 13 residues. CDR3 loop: CASSAPSDQPQHF. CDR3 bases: TGTGCCAGCAGTGCCCCTAGCGATCAGCCCCAGCATTTT.

CDR3 sequence: CASSTGSGVVYEQFF. The DNA for the CDR3 is TGTGCCAGTAGTACCGGATCAGGGGTGGTGTATGAGCAGTTCTTC. J is TRBJ2-1 and V is TRBV19; TRBD1 might be the D (6 bases). This CDR3 comprises 15 residues. CDR1 and CDR2 (germline): LNHDA, SQIVND (reference sequence). V lost 4 bases and J 8 bases, leaving 18 bases between the germline ends.

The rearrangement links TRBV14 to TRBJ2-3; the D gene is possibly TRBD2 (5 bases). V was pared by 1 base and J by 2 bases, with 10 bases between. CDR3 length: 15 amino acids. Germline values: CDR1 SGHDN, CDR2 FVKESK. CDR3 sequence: CASSQASDYTDTQYF. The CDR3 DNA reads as TGTGCCAGCAGCCAAGCAAGTGACTACACAGATACGCAGTATTTT.

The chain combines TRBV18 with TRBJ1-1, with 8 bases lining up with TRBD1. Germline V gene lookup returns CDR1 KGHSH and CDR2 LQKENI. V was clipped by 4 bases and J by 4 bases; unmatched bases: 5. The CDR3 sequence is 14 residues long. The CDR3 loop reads CASSQTGETTEAFF. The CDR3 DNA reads TGTGCCAGCTCACAGACAGGGGAAACCACTGAAGCTTTCTTT.

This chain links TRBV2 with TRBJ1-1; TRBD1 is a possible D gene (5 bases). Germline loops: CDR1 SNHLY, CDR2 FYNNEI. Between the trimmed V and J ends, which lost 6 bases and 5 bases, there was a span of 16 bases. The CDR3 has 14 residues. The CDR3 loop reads CASRTDGGWTEAFF. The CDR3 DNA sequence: TGTGCCAGCAGGACCGATGGGGGGTGGACTGAAGCTTTCTTT.

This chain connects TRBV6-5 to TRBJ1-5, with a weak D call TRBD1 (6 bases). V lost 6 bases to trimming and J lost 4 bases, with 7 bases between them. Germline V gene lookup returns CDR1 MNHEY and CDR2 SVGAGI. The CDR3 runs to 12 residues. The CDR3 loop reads CASRQGNQPQHF. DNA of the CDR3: TGTGCCAGCAGGCAGGGGAATCAGCCCCAGCATTTT.

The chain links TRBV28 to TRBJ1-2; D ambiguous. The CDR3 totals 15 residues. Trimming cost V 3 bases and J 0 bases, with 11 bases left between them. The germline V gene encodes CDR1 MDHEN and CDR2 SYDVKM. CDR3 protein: CASSFGATSNYGYTF. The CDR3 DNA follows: TGTGCCAGCAGTTTCGGAGCAACCTCTAACTATGGCTACACCTTC.

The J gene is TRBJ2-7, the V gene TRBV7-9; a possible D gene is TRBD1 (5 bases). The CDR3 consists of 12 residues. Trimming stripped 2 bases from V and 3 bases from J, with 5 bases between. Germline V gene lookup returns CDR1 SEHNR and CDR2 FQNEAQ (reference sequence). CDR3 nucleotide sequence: TGTGCCAGCAGCTTACAGGGCTACGAGCAGTACTTC. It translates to CASSLQGYEQYF.

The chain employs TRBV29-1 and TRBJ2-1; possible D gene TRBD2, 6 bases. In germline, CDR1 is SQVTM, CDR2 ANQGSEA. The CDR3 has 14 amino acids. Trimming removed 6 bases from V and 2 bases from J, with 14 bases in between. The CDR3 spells CSVTREFPYNEQFF. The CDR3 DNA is TGCAGCGTGACACGGGAGTTCCCCTACAATGAGCAGTTCTTC.

CDR3: CSAGRNEQFF. The CDR3 DNA is TGCAGTGCTGGTAGAAATGAGCAGTTCTTC. V is TRBV20-1 and J is TRBJ2-1; no firm D call. Germline V gene lookup returns CDR1 DFQATT and CDR2 SNEGSKA (reference sequence). V lost 5 bases, J lost 7 bases, and 6 bases lay in between. The CDR3 contains 10 residues.

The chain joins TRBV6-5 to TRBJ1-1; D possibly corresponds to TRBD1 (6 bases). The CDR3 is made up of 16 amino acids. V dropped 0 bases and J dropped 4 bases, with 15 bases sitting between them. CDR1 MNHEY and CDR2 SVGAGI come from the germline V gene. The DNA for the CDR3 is TGTGCCAGCAGTTACTCGGCAGGGGAGTTGGTCACTGAAGCTTTCTTT. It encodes CASSYSAGELVTEAFF.

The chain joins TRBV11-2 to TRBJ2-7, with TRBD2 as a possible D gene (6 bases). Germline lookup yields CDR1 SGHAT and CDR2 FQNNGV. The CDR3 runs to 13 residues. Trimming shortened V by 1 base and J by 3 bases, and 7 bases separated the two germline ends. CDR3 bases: TGTGCCAGCAGCTTAGGGGGGGTCTACGAGCAGTACTTC. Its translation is CASSLGGVYEQYF.

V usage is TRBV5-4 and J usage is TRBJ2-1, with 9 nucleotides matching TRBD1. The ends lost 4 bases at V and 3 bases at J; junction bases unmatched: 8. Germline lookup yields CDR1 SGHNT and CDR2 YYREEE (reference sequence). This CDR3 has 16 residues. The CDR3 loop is CASSRGQGQNYNEQFF. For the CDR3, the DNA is TGTGCCAGCAGCCGGGGACAGGGACAGAACTACAATGAGCAGTTCTTC.

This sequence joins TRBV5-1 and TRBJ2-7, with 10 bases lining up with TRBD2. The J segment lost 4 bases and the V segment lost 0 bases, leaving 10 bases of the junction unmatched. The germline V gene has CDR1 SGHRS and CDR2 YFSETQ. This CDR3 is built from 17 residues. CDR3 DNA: TGCGCCAGCAGCTTGGCCTCGTCTAGCGGGAGTATATACGAGCAGTACTTC. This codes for CASSLASSSGSIYEQYF.

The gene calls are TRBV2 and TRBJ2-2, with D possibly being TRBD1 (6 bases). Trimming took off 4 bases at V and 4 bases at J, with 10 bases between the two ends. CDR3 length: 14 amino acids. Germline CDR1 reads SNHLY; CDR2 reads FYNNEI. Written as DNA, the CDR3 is TGTGCCAGCAGTGGCCCGACAGGCACCGGGGAGCTGTTTTTT. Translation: CASSGPTGTGELFF.

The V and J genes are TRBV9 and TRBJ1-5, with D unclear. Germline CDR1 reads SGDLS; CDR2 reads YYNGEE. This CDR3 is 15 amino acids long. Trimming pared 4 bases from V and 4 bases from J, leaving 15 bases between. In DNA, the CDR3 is TGTGCCAGCAGCCAATCAGGCAGGATAAATCAGCCCCAGCATTTT. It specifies CASSQSGRINQPQHF.

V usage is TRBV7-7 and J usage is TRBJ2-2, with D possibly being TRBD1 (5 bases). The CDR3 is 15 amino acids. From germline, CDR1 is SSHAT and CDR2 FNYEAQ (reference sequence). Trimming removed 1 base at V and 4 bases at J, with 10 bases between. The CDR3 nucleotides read TGTGCCAGCAGCTTAGGTTCAGGGTTCACCGGGGAGCTGTTTTTT. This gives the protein CASSLGSGFTGELFF.

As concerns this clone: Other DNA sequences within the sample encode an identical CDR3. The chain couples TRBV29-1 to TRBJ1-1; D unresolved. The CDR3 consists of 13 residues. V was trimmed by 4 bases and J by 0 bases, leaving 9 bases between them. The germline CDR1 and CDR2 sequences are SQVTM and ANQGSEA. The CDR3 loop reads CSVVGRMNTEAFF. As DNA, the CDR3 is TGCAGCGTTGTCGGGAGAATGAACACTGAAGCTTTCTTT.

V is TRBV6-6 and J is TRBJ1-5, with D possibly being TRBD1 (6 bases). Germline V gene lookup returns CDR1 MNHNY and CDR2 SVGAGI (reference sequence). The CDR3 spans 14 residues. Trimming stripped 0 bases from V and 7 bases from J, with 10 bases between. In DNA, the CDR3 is TGTGCCAGCAGTTACTCAGACAGGTCGCAGCCCCAGCATTTT. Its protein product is CASSYSDRSQPQHF.

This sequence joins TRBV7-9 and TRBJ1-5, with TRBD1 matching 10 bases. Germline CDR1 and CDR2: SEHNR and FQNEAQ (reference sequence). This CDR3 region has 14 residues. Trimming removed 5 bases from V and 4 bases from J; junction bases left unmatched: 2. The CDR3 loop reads CASSRQGANQPQHF. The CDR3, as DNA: TGTGCCAGCAGCCGACAGGGGGCAAATCAGCCCCAGCATTTT.

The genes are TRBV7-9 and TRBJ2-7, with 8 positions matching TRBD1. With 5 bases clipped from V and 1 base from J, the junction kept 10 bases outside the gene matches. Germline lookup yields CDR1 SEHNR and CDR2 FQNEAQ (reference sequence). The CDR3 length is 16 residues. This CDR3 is CASSVHQGQVSYEQYF. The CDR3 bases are TGTGCCAGCAGCGTTCATCAGGGACAGGTGTCCTACGAGCAGTACTTC.

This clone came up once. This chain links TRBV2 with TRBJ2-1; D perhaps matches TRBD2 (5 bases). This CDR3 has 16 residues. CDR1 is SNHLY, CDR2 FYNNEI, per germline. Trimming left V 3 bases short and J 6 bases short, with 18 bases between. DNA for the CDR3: TGTGCCAGCAGTGAGGTAGTATCTAGCTGGGGCAATGAGCAGTTCTTC. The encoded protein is CASSEVVSSWGNEQFF.

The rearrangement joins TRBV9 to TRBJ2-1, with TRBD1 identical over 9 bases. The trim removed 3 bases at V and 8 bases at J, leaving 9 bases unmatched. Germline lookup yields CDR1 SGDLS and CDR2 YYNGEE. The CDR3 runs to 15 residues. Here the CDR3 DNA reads TGTGCCAGCAGCGCAAGGTGGACAGGGGAGCATGAGCAGTTCTTC. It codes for CASSARWTGEHEQFF.

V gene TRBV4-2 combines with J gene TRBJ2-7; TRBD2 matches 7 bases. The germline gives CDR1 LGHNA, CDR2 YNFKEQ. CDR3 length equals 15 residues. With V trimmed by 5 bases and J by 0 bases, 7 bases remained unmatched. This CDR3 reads CASSANPGGSYEQYF. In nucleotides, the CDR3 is TGTGCCAGCAGCGCAAACCCGGGGGGCTCCTACGAGCAGTACTTC.

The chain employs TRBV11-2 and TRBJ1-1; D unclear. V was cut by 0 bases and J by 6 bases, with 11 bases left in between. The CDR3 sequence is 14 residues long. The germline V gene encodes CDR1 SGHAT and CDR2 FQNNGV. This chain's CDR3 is CASSLDPGGPEAFF. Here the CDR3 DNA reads TGTGCCAGCAGCTTAGACCCGGGAGGGCCTGAAGCTTTCTTT.

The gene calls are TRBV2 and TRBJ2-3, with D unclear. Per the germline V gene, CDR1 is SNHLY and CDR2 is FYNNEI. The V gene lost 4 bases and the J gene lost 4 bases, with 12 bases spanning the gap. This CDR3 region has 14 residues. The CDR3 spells CASSVVLAADTQYF. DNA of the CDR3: TGTGCCAGCAGTGTAGTGTTGGCGGCAGATACGCAGTATTTT.